A selection of T cell receptor beta chains follows, all from one sample in a study of beta chain features in type 1 diabetes. Generated by immunoSEQ multiplex PCR, the TCRdb table keeps only in-frame clones and is missing some. The data contain 150,000 to 180,000 clones, approximately 8.1% of them singletons. Sequencing was done on a sample of central memory CD4+ T cells from blood. The receptors here all came from a man between 18 and 35 years old in good health. Each CDR3 is given with its conserved first and last residue. D genes are given only for firm matches. The size of a clone is reported for some rows only, either as once, few or many, or as a class for expanded clones.

clone size	D gene	V gene	J gene	CDR3 protein	CDR3 DNA
.	.	TRBV30	TRBJ2-7	CAWSSGPGSYEQYF	TGTGCCTGGAGTAGCGGTCCGGGGTCCTACGAGCAGTACTTC
few	.	TRBV29-1	TRBJ1-1	CSVMEGVNTEAFF	TGCAGCGTTATGGAAGGGGTGAACACTGAAGCTTTCTTT
few	.	TRBV5-4	TRBJ2-3	CASSLRAITDTQYF	TGTGCCAGCAGCTTGCGCGCGATCACAGATACGCAGTATTTT
few	.	TRBV6-1	TRBJ2-7	CASSDPLRINRGSEQYF	TGTGCCAGCAGTGATCCTCTGAGGATCAATCGAGGGAGCGAGCAGTACTTC
few	TRBD1	TRBV6-1	TRBJ2-7	CASSGQGVYEQYF	TGTGCCAGCAGTGGACAGGGGGTCTACGAGCAGTACTTC
many	.	TRBV5-4	TRBJ2-1	CASSKDMGNEQFF	TGTGCCAGCAGCAAGGACATGGGGAATGAGCAGTTCTTC
many	.	TRBV4-3	TRBJ1-2	CASSHLGAEANYGYTF	TGCGCCAGCAGCCACCTAGGGGCGGAAGCTAACTATGGCTACACCTTC
few	.	TRBV19	TRBJ2-3	CASYGPGADTQYF	TGTGCCAGTTATGGCCCCGGAGCAGATACGCAGTATTTT
few	.	TRBV19	TRBJ1-1	CASSIDRGRKAFF	TGTGCCAGTAGTATAGATCGAGGTAGGAAAGCTTTCTTT
.	.	TRBV18	TRBJ1-1	CASSPLTVRNTEAFF	TGTGCCAGCTCACCTCTGACAGTTAGGAACACTGAAGCTTTCTTT
many	TRBD1	TRBV18	TRBJ2-7	CASSRTTGGRAYEQYF	TGTGCCAGCTCACGCACAACAGGGGGAAGAGCCTACGAGCAGTACTTC
.	.	TRBV7-9	TRBJ1-6	CASRAGGSPNSPLHF	TGTGCCAGCAGAGCCGGGGGGAGCCCGAATTCACCCCTCCACTTT
few	.	TRBV6-5	TRBJ2-1	CASRAGRPNEQFF	TGTGCCAGCAGGGCAGGGCGGCCCAATGAGCAGTTCTTC
many	TRBD2	TRBV10-3	TRBJ2-2	CAISYTSGSGTGELFF	TGTGCCATCAGCTACACTAGCGGGAGTGGCACCGGGGAGCTGTTTTTT
few	.	TRBV6-5	TRBJ1-1	CASSYFGGKEVAFF	TGTGCCAGCAGTTACTTTGGTGGGAAGGAGGTAGCTTTCTTT
once	.	TRBV4-3	TRBJ2-1	CASSQAGISSYNEQFF	TGCGCCAGCAGCCAAGCCGGGATAAGCTCCTACAATGAGCAGTTCTTC
.	.	TRBV5-1	TRBJ1-1	CASSLGGTQGQAFF	TGCGCCAGCAGCTTGGGAGGCACCCAGGGGCAAGCTTTCTTT
few	TRBD1	TRBV18	TRBJ1-1	CASSTRYGQGNTEAFF	TGTGCCAGCTCAACGCGATACGGACAGGGGAACACTGAAGCTTTCTTT
.	.	TRBV7-2	TRBJ1-2	CASSLAQGFNYGYTF	TGTGCCAGCAGCTTAGCGCAGGGTTTTAACTATGGCTACACCTTC
.	TRBD2	TRBV5-4	TRBJ2-1	CASSPRTSGGGSEQFF	TGTGCCAGCAGCCCAAGGACTAGCGGGGGGGGATCTGAGCAGTTCTTC
few	TRBD1	TRBV7-9	TRBJ1-5	CASSGTGGGVPQHF	TGTGCCAGCAGCGGGACAGGGGGGGGAGTGCCCCAGCATTTT
once	.	TRBV30	TRBJ2-2	CAWSVHRVGAGELFF	TGTGCCTGGAGTGTACACAGGGTGGGGGCCGGGGAGCTGTTTTTT
.	.	TRBV6-6	TRBJ1-5	CASSPDTYNQPQHF	TGTGCCAGCAGCCCGGACACCTACAATCAGCCCCAGCATTTT
few	TRBD1	TRBV28	TRBJ1-2	CASSSGQGGDGYTF	TGTGCCAGCAGTTCGGGACAGGGGGGGGATGGCTACACCTTC
.	TRBD1	TRBV7-3	TRBJ1-2	CASSLKGTGSYTF	TGTGCCAGCAGCTTAAAGGGGACAGGAAGCTACACCTTC
few	TRBD1	TRBV5-1	TRBJ2-5	CASSEGAETQYF	TGCGCCAGCAGCGAGGGGGCGGAGACCCAGTACTTC
.	.	TRBV28	TRBJ1-2	CATTTGVRYGYTF	TGTGCCACTACGACTGGAGTACGGTATGGCTACACCTTC
.	TRBD1	TRBV28	TRBJ1-4	CASSPHRDSTNEKLFF	TGTGCCAGCAGTCCCCACCGGGACAGCACCAATGAAAAACTGTTTTTT
few	.	TRBV7-3	TRBJ1-1	CASSLSGGRAEAFF	TGTGCCAGCAGCTTATCCGGGGGGAGGGCTGAAGCTTTCTTT
many	TRBD2	TRBV2	TRBJ2-3	CASSEGSGADTQYF	TGTGCCAGCAGTGAGGGTAGCGGGGCGGATACGCAGTATTTT
many	TRBD2	TRBV25-1	TRBJ2-5	CASSEGGEETQYF	TGTGCCAGCAGTGAAGGGGGGGAAGAGACCCAGTACTTC
few	TRBD2	TRBV23-1	TRBJ2-5	CASSQPRLAGSQETQYF	TGCGCCAGCAGTCAACCTAGACTAGCGGGGAGTCAAGAGACCCAGTACTTC
.	TRBD2	TRBV5-1	TRBJ2-7	CASSVAGTSYEQYF	TGCGCCAGCAGCGTAGCCGGGACTAGCTACGAGCAGTACTTC
few	.	TRBV5-1	TRBJ2-5	CASSLGQNQETQYF	TGCGCCAGCAGCTTGGGGCAGAACCAAGAGACCCAGTACTTC
.	TRBD1	TRBV6-5	TRBJ1-1	CASSYSTGKTEAFF	TGTGCCAGCAGTTACTCGACAGGGAAGACTGAAGCTTTCTTT
few	TRBD1	TRBV6-5	TRBJ2-1	CASRKDRGGKEQFF	TGTGCCAGCAGGAAGGACAGGGGTGGTAAAGAGCAGTTCTTC
many	.	TRBV29-1	TRBJ2-5	CSVEITGPETQYF	TGCAGCGTTGAAATTACGGGTCCAGAGACCCAGTACTTC
few	TRBD1	TRBV6-1	TRBJ2-5	CASSEDGKGQGQETQYF	TGTGCCAGCAGTGAAGATGGAAAGGGACAGGGTCAAGAGACCCAGTACTTC
few	.	TRBV6-5	TRBJ1-3	CASIGGGVNTIYF	TGTGCCAGCATTGGGGGGGGCGTGAACACCATATATTTT
.	.	TRBV7-9	TRBJ1-1	CASSPRDFPNTEAFF	TGTGCCAGCAGCCCCCGGGACTTCCCGAACACTGAAGCTTTCTTT
few	.	TRBV7-3	TRBJ1-1	CASSSNGQSNTEAFF	TGTGCCAGCAGCTCAAACGGACAATCGAACACTGAAGCTTTCTTT
few	TRBD2	TRBV28	TRBJ2-5	CASSSTSGADETQYF	TGTGCCAGCAGTTCTACTAGCGGGGCGGACGAGACCCAGTACTTC
few	.	TRBV29-1	TRBJ1-1	CSVAEGSTEAFF	TGCAGCGTTGCCGAGGGATCGACTGAAGCTTTCTTT
.	.	TRBV2	TRBJ1-3	CASGRLYTIYF	TGTGCCAGCGGTAGACTTTACACCATATATTTT
.	TRBD1	TRBV19	TRBJ1-5	CASSLRTGGDQPQHF	TGTGCCAGTAGTCTCCGGACAGGGGGCGATCAGCCCCAGCATTTT